The present T cell receptor (beta chain) was sequenced within a study of shared clonotypes between healthy human individuals. Study-wide background: With ages of 18 to 49, the donors were two women and three men.

Healthy HIV-negative adults with no recent acute infections or vaccinations were recruited as donors. The data were produced by immunoSEQ multiplex PCR, yet TCRdb's version contains in-frame clones alone and is incomplete. Of 450,000 to 500,000 clones detected, over 75% appear once; the ten largest clones hold about 13%. Details on this clone: Its antigen remains unknown.

Trimming cost V 4 bases and J 3 bases, with 8 bases left between them. This CDR3 is built from 12 residues. Per germline, CDR1 SQVTM and CDR2 ANQGSEA. Study results and limitations: The sole specimen, blood, was sampled, and tissue repertoires likely differ.

Sequences were obtained from PBMCs. The chain uses TRBV29-1 and TRBJ2-3, with D possibly matching TRBD2 (6 bases). The source of this sequence is a woman between 40 and 55 years old in good health. Some clones in this sample may be carry-over from other donors' samples. In DNA form, the CDR3 reads TGCAGCGTTGGGGGGGATACAGATACGCAGTATTTT. This codes for CSVGGDTDTQYF.